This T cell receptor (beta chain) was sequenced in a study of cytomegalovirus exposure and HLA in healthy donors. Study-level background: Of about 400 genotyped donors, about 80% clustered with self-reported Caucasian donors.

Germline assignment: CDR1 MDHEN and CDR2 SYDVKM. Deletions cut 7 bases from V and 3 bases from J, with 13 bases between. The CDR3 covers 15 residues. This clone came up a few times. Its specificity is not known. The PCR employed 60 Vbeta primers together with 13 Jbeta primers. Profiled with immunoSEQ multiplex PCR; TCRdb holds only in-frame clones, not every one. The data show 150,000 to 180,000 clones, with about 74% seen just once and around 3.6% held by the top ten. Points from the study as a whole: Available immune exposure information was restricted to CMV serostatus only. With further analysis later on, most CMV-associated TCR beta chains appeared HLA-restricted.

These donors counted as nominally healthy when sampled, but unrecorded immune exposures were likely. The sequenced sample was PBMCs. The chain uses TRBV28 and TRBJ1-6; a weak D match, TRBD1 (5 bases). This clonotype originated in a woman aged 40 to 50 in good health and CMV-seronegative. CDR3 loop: CASTSVQGYNSPLHF. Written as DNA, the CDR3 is TGTGCCAGCACTTCGGTGCAGGGCTATAATTCACCCCTCCACTTT.